What follows are 4 T cell receptor beta chains derived from one specimen sequenced in a study of cytomegalovirus exposure and HLA in healthy donors. This PCR relied on a set of 60 Vbeta primers and 13 Jbeta primers. Data came from immunoSEQ multiplex PCR; TCRdb stores just in-frame clones and leaves some out. The sample includes nearly 110,000 clones, roughly 80% of them seen just once. Sample: PBMCs. The receptors shown here come from a man aged 25 to 40 in good health and CMV-seronegative.

The chain joins TRBV11-3 to TRBJ2-5; TRBD2 aligns across 8 bases. The germline CDR1 and CDR2 sequences are SGHNT and YENEEA. The CDR3 is 14 amino acids. V lost 5 bases to trimming and J lost 5 bases; unmatched junction nucleotides: 7. The DNA of the CDR3 is TGTGCCAGCAGCGACAGCGGGAGTAGCGAGACCCAGTACTTC. Translating gives CASSDSGSSETQYF.

The rearrangement joins TRBV6-4 to TRBJ2-1; 8 bases map to TRBD1. After removal of 2 bases from V and 9 bases from J, the junction contained 15 bases not matched to a gene. This CDR3 is 17 amino acids long. Germline V CDR1 and CDR2: MRHNA, SNTAGT. The CDR3 sequence: CASSDERAGGYSGEQFF. CDR3 DNA sequence: TGTGCCAGCAGTGACGAAAGGGCAGGGGGCTACAGCGGTGAGCAGTTCTTC.

The chain links TRBV18 to TRBJ1-1, with D perhaps matching TRBD1 (6 bases). In germline, CDR1 is KGHSH, CDR2 LQKENI. The CDR3 is 13 amino acids. V lost 1 base and J 7 bases, leaving 10 bases between the germline ends. CDR3 bases: TGTGCCAGCTCACCACAGGGCAGGGGTGAAGCTTTCTTT. It is translated as CASSPQGRGEAFF.

This chain uses TRBV7-8 with TRBJ2-1; TRBD2 aligns across 7 bases. There are 15 residues in the CDR3. Unmatched junction bases numbered 6, after V lost 7 bases and J lost 0 bases. The germline CDR1 and CDR2 sequences are SGHVS and FQNEAQ. CDR3 sequence reads: CASNGGGSSYNEQFF. The DNA for the CDR3 is TGTGCCAGCAATGGGGGGGGGAGCTCCTACAATGAGCAGTTCTTC. Using reference TRBV7-8 and TRBJ2-1 for the parts outside the CDR3, the full variable domain is GAGVSQSPRYKVAKRGQDVALRCDPISGHVSLFWYQQALGQGPEFLTYFQNEAQLDKSGLPSDRFFAERPEGSVSTLKIQRTQQEDSAVYLCASNGGGSSYNEQFFGPGTRLTVL.